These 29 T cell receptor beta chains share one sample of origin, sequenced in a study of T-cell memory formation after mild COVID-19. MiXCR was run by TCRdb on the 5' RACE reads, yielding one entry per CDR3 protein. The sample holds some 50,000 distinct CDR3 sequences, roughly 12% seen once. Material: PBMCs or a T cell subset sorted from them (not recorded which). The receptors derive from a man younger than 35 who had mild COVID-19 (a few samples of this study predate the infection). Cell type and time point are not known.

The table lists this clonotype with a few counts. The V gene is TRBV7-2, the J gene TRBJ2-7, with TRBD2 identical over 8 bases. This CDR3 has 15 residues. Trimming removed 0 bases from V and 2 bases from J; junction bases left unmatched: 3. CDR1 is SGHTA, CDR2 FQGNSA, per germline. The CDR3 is CASSLASGVTYEQYF. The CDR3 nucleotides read TGTGCCAGCAGCTTAGCTAGCGGGGTCACCTACGAGCAGTACTTC.

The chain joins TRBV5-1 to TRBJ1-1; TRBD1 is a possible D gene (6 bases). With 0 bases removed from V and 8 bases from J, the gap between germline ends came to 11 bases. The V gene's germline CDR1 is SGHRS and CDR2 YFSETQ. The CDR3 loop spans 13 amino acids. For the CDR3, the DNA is TGCGCCAGCAGCTTGGGGGGGACACCAGAAGCTTTCTTT. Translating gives CASSLGGTPEAFF. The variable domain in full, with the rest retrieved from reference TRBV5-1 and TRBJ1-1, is KAGVTQTPRYLIKTRGQQVTLSCSPISGHRSVSWYQQTPGQGLQFLFEYFSETQRNKGNFPGRFSGRQFSNSRSEMNVSTLELGDSALYLCASSLGGTPEAFFGQGTRLTVV.

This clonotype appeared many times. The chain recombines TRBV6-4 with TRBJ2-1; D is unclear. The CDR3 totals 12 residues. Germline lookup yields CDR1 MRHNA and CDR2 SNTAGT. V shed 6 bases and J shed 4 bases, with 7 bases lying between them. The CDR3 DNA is TGTGCCAGCAGAGGACCTTACAATGAGCAGTTCTTC. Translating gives CASRGPYNEQFF.

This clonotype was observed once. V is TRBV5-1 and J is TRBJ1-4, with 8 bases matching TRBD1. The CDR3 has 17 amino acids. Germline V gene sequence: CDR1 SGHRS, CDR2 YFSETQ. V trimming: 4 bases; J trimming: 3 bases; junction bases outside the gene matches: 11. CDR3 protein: CASSPHGQGTPNEKLFF. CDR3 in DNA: TGCGCCAGCAGCCCCCACGGACAGGGAACGCCTAATGAAAAACTGTTTTTT.

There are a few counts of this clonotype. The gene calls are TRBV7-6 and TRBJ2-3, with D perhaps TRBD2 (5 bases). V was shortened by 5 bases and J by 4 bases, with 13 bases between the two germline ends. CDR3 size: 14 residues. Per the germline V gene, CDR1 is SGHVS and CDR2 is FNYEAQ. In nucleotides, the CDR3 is TGTGCCAGCAGCCCCCCCAGCGGCGCAGATACGCAGTATTTT. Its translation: CASSPPSGADTQYF.

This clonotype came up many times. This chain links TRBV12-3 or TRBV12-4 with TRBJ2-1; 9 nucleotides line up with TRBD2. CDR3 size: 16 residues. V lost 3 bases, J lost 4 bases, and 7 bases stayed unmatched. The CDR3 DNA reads TGTGCCAGCAGTTTCCTCGCGGGGGGGCCTTACAATGAGCAGTTCTTC. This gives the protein CASSFLAGGPYNEQFF.

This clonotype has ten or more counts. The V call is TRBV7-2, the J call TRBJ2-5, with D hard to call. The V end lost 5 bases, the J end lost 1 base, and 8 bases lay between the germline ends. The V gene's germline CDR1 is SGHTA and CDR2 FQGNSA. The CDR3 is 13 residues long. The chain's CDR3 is CASSIWAQETQYF. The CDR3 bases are TGTGCCAGCAGCATCTGGGCCCAAGAGACCCAGTACTTC.

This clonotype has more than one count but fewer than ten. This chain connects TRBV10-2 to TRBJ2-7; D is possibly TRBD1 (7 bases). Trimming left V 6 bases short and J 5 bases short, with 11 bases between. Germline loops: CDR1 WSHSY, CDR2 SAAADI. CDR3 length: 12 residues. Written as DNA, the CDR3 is TGCGCCAGCAGCACCAGGGGGGACGAGCAGTACTTC. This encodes CASSTRGDEQYF.

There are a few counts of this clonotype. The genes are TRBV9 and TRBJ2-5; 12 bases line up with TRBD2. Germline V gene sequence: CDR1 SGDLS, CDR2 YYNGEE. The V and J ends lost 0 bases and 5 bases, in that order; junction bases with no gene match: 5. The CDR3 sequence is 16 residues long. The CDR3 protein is CASSVDLAGGLETQYF. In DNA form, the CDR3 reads TGTGCCAGCAGCGTAGATCTAGCGGGGGGGCTGGAGACCCAGTACTTC.

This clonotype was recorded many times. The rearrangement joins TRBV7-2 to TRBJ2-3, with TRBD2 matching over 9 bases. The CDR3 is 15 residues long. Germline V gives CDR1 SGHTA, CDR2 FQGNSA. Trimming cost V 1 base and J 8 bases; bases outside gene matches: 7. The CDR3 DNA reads TGTGCCAGCAGCTTAGAGCGGGGGGCCCCTATTACGCAGTATTTT. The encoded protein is CASSLERGAPITQYF.

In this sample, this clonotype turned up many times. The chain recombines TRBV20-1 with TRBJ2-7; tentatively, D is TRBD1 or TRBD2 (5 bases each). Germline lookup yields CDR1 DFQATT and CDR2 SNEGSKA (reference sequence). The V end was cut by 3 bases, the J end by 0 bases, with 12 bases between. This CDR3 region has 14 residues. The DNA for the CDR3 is TGCAGTGCTAGCCGAGGGGCCTCCTCCTACGAGCAGTACTTC. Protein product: CSASRGASSYEQYF.

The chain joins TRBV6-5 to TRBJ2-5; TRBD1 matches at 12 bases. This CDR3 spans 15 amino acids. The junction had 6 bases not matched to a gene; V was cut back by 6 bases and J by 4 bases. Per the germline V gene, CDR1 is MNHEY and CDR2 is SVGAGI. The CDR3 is CASRPGTGGGETQYF. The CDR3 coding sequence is TGTGCCAGCAGGCCCGGGACAGGGGGCGGAGAGACCCAGTACTTC.

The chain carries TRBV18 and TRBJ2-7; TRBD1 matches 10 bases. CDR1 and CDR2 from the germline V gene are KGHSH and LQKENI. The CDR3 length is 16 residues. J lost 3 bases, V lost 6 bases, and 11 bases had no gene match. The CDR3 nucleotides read TGTGCCAGCTCGGGGGGACAGGGGTTATCGAACTACGAGCAGTACTTC. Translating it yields CASSGGQGLSNYEQYF.

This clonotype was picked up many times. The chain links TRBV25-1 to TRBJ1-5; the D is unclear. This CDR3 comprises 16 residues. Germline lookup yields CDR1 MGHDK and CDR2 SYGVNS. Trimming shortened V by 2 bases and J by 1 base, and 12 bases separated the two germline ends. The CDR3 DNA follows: TGTGCCAGCAGTGAAACGAACAGTTGGAGCAATCAGCCCCAGCATTTT. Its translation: CASSETNSWSNQPQHF.

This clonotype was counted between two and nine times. As DNA, the CDR3 is TGCAGTGCTAGAGATTTTTTCTTCTACAATGAGCAGTTCTTC. It codes for CSARDFFFYNEQFF. This rearrangement joins TRBV20-1 to TRBJ2-1; D not resolved. This CDR3 is 14 amino acids long. V lost 0 bases to trimming and J lost 3 bases, with 9 bases between them. Germline assignment: CDR1 DFQATT and CDR2 SNEGSKA (reference sequence).

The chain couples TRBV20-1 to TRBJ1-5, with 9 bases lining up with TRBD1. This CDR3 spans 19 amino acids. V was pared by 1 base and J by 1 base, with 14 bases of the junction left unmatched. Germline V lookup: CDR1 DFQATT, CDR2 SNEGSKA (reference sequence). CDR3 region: CSARGSTGGEWDSNQPQHF. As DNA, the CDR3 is TGCAGTGCTAGAGGCAGTACAGGGGGCGAATGGGACAGCAATCAGCCCCAGCATTTT.

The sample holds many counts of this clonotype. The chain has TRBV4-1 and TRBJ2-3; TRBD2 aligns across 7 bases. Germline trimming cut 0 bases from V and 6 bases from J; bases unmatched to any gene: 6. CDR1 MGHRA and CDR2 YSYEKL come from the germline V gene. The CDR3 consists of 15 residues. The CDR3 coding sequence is TGCGCCAGCAGCCAAGAATTGACTAGCCAGGATACGCAGTATTTT. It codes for CASSQELTSQDTQYF.

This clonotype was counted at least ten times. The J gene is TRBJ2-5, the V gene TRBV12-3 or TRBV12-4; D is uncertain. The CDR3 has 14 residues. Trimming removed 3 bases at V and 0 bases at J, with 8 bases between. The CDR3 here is CASSFSEYQETQYF. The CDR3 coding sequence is TGTGCCAGCAGTTTCAGCGAGTACCAAGAGACCCAGTACTTC.

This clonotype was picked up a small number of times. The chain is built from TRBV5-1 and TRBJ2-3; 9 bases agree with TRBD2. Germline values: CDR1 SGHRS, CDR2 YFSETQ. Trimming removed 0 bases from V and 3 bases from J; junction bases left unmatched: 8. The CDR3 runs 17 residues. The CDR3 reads CASSLAGTSLKTDTQYF. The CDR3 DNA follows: TGCGCCAGCAGCTTGGCCGGGACTAGCTTAAAGACAGATACGCAGTATTTT.

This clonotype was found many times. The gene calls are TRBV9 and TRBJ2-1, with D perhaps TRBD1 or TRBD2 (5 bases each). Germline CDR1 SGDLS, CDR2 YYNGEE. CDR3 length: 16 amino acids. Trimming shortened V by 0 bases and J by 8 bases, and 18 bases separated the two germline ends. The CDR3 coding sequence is TGTGCCAGCAGCGTAGGGGGAGCCCGACAAGGGGATGAGCAGTTCTTC. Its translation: CASSVGGARQGDEQFF.

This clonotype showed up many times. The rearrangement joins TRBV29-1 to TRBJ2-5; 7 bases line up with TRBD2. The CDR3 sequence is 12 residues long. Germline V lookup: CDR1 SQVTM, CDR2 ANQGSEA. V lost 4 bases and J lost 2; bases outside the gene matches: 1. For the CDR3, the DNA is TGCAGCGTTGGGGGACTACAAGAGACCCAGTACTTC. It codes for CSVGGLQETQYF. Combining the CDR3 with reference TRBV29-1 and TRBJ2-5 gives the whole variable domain SAVISQKPSRDICQRGTSLTIQCQVDSQVTMMFWYRQQPGQSLTLIATANQGSEATYESGFVIDKFPISRPNLTFSTLTVSNMSPEDSSIYLCSVGGLQETQYFGPGTRLLVL.

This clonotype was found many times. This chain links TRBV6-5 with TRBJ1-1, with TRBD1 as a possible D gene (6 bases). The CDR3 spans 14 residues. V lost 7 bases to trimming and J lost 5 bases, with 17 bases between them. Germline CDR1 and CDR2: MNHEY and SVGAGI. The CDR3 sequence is CASIRDQGGTEAFF. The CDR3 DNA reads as TGTGCCAGCATTAGAGACCAAGGGGGTACTGAAGCTTTCTTT.

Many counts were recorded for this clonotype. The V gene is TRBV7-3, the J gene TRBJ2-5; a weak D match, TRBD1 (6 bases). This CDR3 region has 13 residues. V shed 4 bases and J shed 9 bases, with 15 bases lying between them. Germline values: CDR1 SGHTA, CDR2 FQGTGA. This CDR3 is CASSSDGPGAQYF. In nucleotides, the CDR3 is TGTGCCAGCAGCTCCGACGGCCCAGGGGCCCAGTACTTC.

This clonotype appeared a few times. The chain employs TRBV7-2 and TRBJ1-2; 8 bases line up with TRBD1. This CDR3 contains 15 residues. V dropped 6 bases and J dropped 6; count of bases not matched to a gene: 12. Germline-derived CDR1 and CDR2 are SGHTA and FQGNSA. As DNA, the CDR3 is TGTGCCAGCAGACGAGACAGGGGTAGGGAGAATGGCTACACCTTC. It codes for CASRRDRGRENGYTF. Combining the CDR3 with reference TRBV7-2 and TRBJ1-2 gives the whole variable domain GAGVSQSPSNKVTEKGKDVELRCDPISGHTALYWYRQSLGQGLEFLIYFQGNSAPDKSGLPSDRFSAERTGGSVSTLTIQRTQQEDSAVYLCASRRDRGRENGYTFGSGTRLTVV.

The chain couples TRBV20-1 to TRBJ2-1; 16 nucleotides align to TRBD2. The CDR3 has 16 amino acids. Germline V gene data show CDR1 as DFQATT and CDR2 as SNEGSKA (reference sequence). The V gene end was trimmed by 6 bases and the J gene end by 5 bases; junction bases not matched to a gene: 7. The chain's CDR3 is CSAGTSGGAANNEQFF. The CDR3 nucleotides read TGCAGTGCCGGGACTAGCGGGGGGGCGGCGAACAATGAGCAGTTCTTC.

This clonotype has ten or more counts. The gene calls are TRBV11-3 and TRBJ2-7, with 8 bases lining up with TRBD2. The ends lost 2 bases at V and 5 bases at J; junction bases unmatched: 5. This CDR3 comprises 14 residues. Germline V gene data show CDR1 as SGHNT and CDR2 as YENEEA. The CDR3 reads CASSLSGGNDEQYF. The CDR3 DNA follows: TGTGCCAGCAGCTTAAGCGGGGGAAACGACGAGCAGTACTTC.

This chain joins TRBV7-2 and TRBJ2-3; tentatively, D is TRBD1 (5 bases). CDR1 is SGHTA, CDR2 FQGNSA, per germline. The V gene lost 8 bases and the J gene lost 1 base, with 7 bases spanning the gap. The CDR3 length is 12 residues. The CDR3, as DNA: TGTGCCAGCGTGACAGGCACAGATACGCAGTATTTT. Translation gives CASVTGTDTQYF. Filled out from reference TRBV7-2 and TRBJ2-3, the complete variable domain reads GAGVSQSPSNKVTEKGKDVELRCDPISGHTALYWYRQSLGQGLEFLIYFQGNSAPDKSGLPSDRFSAERTGGSVSTLTIQRTQQEDSAVYLCASVTGTDTQYFGPGTRLTVL.

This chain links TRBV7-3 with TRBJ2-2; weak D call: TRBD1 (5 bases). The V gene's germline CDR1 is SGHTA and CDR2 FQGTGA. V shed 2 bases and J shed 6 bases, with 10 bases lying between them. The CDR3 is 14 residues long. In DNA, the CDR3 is TGTGCCAGCAGCTTACAGGGTACCTCCGGGGAGCTGTTTTTT. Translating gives CASSLQGTSGELFF.

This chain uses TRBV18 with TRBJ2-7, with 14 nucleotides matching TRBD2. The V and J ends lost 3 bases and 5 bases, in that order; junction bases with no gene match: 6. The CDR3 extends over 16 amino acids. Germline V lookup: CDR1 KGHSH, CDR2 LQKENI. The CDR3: CASSPGLAGGRDEQYF. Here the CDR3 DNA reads TGTGCCAGCTCACCCGGACTAGCGGGGGGACGGGACGAGCAGTACTTC.